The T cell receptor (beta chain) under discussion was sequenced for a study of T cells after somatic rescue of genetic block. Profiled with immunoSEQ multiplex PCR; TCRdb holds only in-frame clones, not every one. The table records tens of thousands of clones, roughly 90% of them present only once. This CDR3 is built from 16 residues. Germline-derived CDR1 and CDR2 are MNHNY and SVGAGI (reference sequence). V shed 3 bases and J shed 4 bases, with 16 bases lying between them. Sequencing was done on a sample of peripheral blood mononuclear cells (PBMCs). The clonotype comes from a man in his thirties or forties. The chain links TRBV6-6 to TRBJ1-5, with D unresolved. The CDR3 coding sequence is TGTGCCAGCAGTTATCCCTCGACCCGAGGGAATCAGCCCCAGCATTTT. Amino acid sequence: CASSYPSTRGNQPQHF.